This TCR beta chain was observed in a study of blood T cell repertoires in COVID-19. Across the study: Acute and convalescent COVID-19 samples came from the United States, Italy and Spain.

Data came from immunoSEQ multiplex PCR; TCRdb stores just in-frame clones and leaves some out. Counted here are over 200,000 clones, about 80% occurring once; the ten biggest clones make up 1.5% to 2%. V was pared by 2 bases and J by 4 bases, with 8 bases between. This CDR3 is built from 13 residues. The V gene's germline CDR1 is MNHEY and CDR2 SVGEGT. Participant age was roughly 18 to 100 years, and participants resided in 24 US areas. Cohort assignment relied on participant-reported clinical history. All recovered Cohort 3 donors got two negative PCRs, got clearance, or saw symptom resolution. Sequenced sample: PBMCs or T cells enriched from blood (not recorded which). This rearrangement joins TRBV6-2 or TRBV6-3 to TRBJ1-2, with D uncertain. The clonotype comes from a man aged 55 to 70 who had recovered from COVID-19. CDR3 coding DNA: TGTGCCAGCAGTTACGCGGAGCTCTATGGCTACACCTTC. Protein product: CASSYAELYGYTF.